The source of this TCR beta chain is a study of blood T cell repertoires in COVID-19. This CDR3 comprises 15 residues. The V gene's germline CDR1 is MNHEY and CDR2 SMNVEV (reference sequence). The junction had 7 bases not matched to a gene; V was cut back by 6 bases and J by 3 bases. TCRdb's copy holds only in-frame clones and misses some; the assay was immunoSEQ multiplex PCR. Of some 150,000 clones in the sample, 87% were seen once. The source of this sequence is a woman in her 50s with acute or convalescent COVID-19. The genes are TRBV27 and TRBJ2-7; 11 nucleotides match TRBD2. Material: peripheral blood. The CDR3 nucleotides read TGTGCCAGCAGACGGGGGACTAGCGGCAACTACGAGCAGTACTTC. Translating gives CASRRGTSGNYEQYF.